The sequence of this TCR beta chain was determined in a study of graft-versus-host responses after intestinal transplantation. Study background: Recipients across the board were started on anti-thymocyte globulin induction, then kept on tacrolimus and steroids for two to three years. Study conclusions and caveats: High graft-versus-host to host-versus-graft clonal ratios were seen in allografts of patients with graft-donor T cell macrochimerism. Early HvG declines after transplant were associated with peak circulating GvH clone levels.

The germline V and J ends were trimmed by 3 bases and 9 bases, with 9 bases remaining between them. This CDR3 comprises 13 residues. The V gene's germline CDR1 is SNHLY and CDR2 FYNNEI. TCRdb keeps only in-frame clones here, not all; method: immunoSEQ multiplex PCR. Altogether about 97,000 clones are present, roughly 91% being singletons, with the ten largest covering roughly 0.2%. A remark on this clone: No antigen is known for it.

The sample here was unstimulated CD4+ T cells sorted from spleen or lymph node cells, taken before transplant. This chain uses TRBV2 with TRBJ1-6; D is undetermined. This receptor was identified in a human donor who was the organ donor for an intestinal transplant. The CDR3, as DNA: TGTGCCAGCAGTGATGAGCCGGTTTCACCCCTCCACTTT. Its translation is CASSDEPVSPLHF.